This T cell receptor beta chain derives from a study of Graves' ophthalmopathy and Graves' hyperthyroidism. General observations from the study: Blood repertoires reportedly contained most expanded thyroid clonotypes above 0.001 frequency.

V was shortened by 3 bases and J by 6 bases, with 13 bases between the two germline ends. Germline-derived CDR1 and CDR2 are KGHDR and SFDVKD. This CDR3 contains 14 residues. The authors amplified TCR beta CDR3 regions, and they did so from RNA transcripts for repertoire sequencing. A first-round RT-PCR used HTBI primers, followed by a second-round multiplex PCR. TCRdb ran MiXCR on the multiplex PCR reads and lists one entry per CDR3 protein. The sample shows 300,000 to 400,000 distinct CDR3 sequences, about a sixth of them seen only once. In this sample, this clonotype turned up many times. What it binds is unknown. Fresh peripheral blood, 8.5 to 10 ml, was the PBMC source.

The source material was peripheral blood. The chain joins TRBV24-1 to TRBJ1-2, with D uncertain. The receptor's source is an adult man with Graves' ophthalmopathy. This CDR3 reads CATSDATPMDGYTF. DNA for the CDR3: TGTGCCACCAGTGATGCGACCCCCATGGATGGCTACACCTTC.